This record covers a single TCR beta chain. This entry belongs to a study of blood T cell repertoires in COVID-19. The CDR3 runs 14 residues. Germline V gives CDR1 SGHTA, CDR2 FQGNSA. J was trimmed by 6 bases and V by 2 bases; bases with no gene match: 4. Generated by immunoSEQ multiplex PCR, the TCRdb table keeps only in-frame clones and is missing some. The data contain about 63,000 clones, roughly 78% of them singletons. The V and J genes are TRBV7-2 and TRBJ1-2; 9 bases are a match to TRBD1. This TCR came from a human donor in a cohort sampled during active COVID-19. Sequenced input: peripheral blood. The chain's CDR3 is CASSLRWDRDGYTF. CDR3 DNA: TGTGCCAGCAGCTTAAGGTGGGACAGGGATGGCTACACCTTC.